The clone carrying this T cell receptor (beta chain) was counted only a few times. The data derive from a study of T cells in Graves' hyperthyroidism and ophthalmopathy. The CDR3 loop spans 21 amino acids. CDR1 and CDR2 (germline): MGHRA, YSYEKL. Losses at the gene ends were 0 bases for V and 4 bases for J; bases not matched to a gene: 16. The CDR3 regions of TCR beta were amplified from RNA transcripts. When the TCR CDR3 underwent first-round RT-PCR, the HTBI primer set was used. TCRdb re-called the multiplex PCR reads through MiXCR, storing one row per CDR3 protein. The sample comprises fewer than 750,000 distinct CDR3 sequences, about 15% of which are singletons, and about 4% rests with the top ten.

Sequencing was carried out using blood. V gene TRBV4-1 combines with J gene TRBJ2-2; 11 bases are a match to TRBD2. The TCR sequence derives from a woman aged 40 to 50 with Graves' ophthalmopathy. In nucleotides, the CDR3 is TGCGCCAGCAGCCAAGAAAGGTGGCGACTAGCGGGGACGCGGATCACCGGGGAGCTGTTTTTT. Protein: CASSQERWRLAGTRITGELFF.